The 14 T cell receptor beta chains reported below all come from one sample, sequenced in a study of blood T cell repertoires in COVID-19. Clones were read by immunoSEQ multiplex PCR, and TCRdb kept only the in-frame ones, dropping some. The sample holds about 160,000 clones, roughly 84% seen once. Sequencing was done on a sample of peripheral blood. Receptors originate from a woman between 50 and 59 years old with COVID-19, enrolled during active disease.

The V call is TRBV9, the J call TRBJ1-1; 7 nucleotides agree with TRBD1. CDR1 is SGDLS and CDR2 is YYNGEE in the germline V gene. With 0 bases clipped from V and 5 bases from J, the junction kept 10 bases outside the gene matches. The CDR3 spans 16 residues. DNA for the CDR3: TGTGCCAGCAGCGTAGTGATAGGGGGCTTCAGTACTGAAGCTTTCTTT. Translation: CASSVVIGGFSTEAFF. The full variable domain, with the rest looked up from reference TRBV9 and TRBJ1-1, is DSGVTQTPKHLITATGQRVTLRCSPRSGDLSVYWYQQSLDQGLQFLIQYYNGEERAKGNILERFSAQQFPDLHSELNLSSLELGDSALYFCASSVVIGGFSTEAFFGQGTRLTVV.

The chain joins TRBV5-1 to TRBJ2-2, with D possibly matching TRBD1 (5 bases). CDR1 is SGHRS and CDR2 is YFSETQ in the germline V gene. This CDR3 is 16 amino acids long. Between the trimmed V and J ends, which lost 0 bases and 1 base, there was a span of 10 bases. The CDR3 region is CASSLEGALNTGELFF. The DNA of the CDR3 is TGCGCCAGCAGCTTGGAAGGGGCGCTGAACACCGGGGAGCTGTTTTTT.

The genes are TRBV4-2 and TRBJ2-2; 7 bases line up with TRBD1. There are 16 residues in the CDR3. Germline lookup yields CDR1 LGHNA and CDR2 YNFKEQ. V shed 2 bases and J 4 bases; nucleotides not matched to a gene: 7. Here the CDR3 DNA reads TGTGCCAGCAGCCAACCAAGTGGGACAGCCACCGGGGAGCTGTTTTTT. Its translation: CASSQPSGTATGELFF.

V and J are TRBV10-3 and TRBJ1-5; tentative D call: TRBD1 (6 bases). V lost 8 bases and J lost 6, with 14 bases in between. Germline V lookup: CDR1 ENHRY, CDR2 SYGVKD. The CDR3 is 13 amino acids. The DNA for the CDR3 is TGTGCCATCGGGGGGGGCGCGGGTCAGCCCCAGCATTTT. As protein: CAIGGGAGQPQHF.

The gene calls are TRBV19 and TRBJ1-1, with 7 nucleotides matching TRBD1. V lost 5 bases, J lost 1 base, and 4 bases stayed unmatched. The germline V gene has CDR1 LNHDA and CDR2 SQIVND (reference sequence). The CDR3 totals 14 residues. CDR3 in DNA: TGTGCCAGTAGTGGGCAGGGGGGGAACACTGAAGCTTTCTTT. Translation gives CASSGQGGNTEAFF.

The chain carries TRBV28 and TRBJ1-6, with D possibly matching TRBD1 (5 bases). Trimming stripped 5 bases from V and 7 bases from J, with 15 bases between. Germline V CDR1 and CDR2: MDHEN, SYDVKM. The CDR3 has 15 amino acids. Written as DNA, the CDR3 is TGTGCCAGCAGTATAAGACACTGGACAAATTCACCCCTCCACTTT. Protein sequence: CASSIRHWTNSPLHF.

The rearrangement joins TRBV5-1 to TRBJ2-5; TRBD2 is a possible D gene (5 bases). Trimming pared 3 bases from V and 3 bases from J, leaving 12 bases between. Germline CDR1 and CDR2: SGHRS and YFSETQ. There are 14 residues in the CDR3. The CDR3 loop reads CASSSRGLEETQYF. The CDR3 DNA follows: TGCGCCAGCAGCTCCCGGGGATTGGAAGAGACCCAGTACTTC.

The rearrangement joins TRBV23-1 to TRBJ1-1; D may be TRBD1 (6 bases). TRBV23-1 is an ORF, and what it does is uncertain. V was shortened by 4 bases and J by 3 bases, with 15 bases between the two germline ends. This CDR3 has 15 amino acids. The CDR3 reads CASSRSTGRDTEAFF. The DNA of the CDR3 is TGCGCCAGCAGTCGATCGACAGGTCGGGACACTGAAGCTTTCTTT.

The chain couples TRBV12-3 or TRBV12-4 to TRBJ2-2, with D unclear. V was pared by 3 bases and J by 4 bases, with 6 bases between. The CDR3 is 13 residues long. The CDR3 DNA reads TGTGCCAGCAGTTTCCAGATCACCGGGGAGCTGTTTTTT. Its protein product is CASSFQITGELFF.

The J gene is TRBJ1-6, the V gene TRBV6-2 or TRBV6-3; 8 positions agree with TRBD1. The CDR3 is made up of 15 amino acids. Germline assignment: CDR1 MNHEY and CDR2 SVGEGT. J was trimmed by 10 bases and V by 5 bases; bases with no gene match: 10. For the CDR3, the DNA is TGTGCCAGCAGTCTCCAGGACAGGGACCCATCACCCCTCCACTTT. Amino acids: CASSLQDRDPSPLHF.

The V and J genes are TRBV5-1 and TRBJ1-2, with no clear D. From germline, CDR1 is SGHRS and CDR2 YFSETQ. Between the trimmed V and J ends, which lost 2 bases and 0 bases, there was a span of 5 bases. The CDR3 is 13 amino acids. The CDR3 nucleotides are TGCGCCAGCAGCTTCGGAGCTAACTATGGCTACACCTTC. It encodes CASSFGANYGYTF. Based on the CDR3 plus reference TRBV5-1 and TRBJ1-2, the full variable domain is KAGVTQTPRYLIKTRGQQVTLSCSPISGHRSVSWYQQTPGQGLQFLFEYFSETQRNKGNFPGRFSGRQFSNSRSEMNVSTLELGDSALYLCASSFGANYGYTFGSGTRLTVV.

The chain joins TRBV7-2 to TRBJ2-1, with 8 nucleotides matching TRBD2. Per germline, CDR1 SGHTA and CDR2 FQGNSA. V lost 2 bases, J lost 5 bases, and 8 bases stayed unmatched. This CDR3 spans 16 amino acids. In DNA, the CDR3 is TGTGCCAGCAGCTTAATGGCGGGGGGCCTAAACAATGAGCAGTTCTTC. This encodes CASSLMAGGLNNEQFF. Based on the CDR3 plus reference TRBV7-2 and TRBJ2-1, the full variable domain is GAGVSQSPSNKVTEKGKDVELRCDPISGHTALYWYRQSLGQGLEFLIYFQGNSAPDKSGLPSDRFSAERTGGSVSTLTIQRTQQEDSAVYLCASSLMAGGLNNEQFFGPGTRLTVL.

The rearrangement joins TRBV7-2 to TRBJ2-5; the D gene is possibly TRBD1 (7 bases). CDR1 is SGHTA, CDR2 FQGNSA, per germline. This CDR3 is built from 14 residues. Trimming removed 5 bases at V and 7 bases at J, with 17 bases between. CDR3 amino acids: CASSTLGQGGTQYF. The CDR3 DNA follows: TGTGCCAGCAGCACCTTGGGCCAGGGGGGGACCCAGTACTTC. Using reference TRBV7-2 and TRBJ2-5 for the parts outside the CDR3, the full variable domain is GAGVSQSPSNKVTEKGKDVELRCDPISGHTALYWYRQSLGQGLEFLIYFQGNSAPDKSGLPSDRFSAERTGGSVSTLTIQRTQQEDSAVYLCASSTLGQGGTQYFGPGTRLLVL.

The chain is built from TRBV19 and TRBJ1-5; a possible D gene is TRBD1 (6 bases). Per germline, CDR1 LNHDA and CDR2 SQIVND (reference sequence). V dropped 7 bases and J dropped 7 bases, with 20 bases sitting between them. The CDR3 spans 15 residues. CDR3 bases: TGTGCCAGTAAGGCTGGGGGCGCGTCCCGACAGCCCCAGCATTTT. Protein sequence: CASKAGGASRQPQHF.